Shown below are 14 T cell receptor beta chains from a single sample sequenced in a study of post-analysis software for immune sequencing data. Study-wide results and limits: Included in a set of a few TRBV segments more frequent in patients than controls were TRBV5-6, TRBV5-1 and TRBV20-1.

The antigens for these receptors are not known. The library was made from cDNA and included unique molecular identifiers. From the PCR reads, TCRdb called clonotypes with MiXCR, one entry per CDR3 protein. The data contain 400,000 to 500,000 distinct CDR3 sequences, more than 30% of them singletons. The sequenced material came from blood. All receptors derive from a girl aged 2 to 10 with multiple sclerosis.

This rearrangement joins TRBV6-6 to TRBJ2-3; tentatively, D is TRBD2 (6 bases). Trimming shortened V by 6 bases and J by 4 bases, and 14 bases separated the two germline ends. Germline lookup yields CDR1 MNHNY and CDR2 SVGAGI (reference sequence). This CDR3 is 14 amino acids long. The DNA of the CDR3 is TGTGCCAGCAGGGCCTTCGGAGGGCCAGATACGCAGTATTTT. Its translation: CASRAFGGPDTQYF.

The chain links TRBV3-1 to TRBJ1-6; 7 bases are a match to TRBD1. V lost 4 bases, J lost 12 bases, and 12 bases stayed unmatched. The CDR3 extends over 15 amino acids. Germline V gives CDR1 LGHDT, CDR2 YNNKEL (reference sequence). CDR3: CASSPGQPIHRPLHF. Written as DNA, the CDR3 is TGTGCCAGCAGCCCGGGACAGCCGATACACCGACCCCTCCACTTT.

The chain combines TRBV12-3 or TRBV12-4 with TRBJ1-5; tentatively, D is TRBD1 (6 bases). This CDR3 is 16 amino acids long. V was clipped by 3 bases and J by 0 bases, with 12 bases between them. CDR3 loop: CASSFPGQFSNQPQHF. The CDR3 nucleotides are TGTGCCAGCAGTTTCCCCGGACAGTTTAGCAATCAGCCCCAGCATTTT.

The chain couples TRBV12-3 or TRBV12-4 to TRBJ1-2, with 7 bases lining up with TRBD1. J was trimmed by 2 bases and V by 3 bases; bases with no gene match: 6. This CDR3 contains 15 residues. The CDR3 protein is CASSFTGDRNYGYTF. The CDR3 DNA reads as TGTGCCAGCAGTTTTACGGGGGACAGAAACTATGGCTACACCTTC.

The chain recombines TRBV6-1 with TRBJ2-7; the D gene is possibly TRBD1 (6 bases). This CDR3 region has 13 residues. The V gene's germline CDR1 is MNHNS and CDR2 SASEGT. The V and J ends lost 9 bases and 0 bases respectively, with 12 bases between them. The CDR3 here is CASHRDNSYEQYF. The CDR3 DNA sequence: TGTGCCAGTCACAGGGACAACTCCTACGAGCAGTACTTC.

The chain combines TRBV24-1 with TRBJ2-7; 11 bases are a match to TRBD1. This CDR3 spans 15 amino acids. Germline-derived CDR1 and CDR2 are KGHDR and SFDVKD. J lost 7 bases, V lost 4 bases, and 8 bases had no gene match. CDR3 nucleotide sequence: TGTGCCACCAGTGACGCGGGACAGGGGGTTTATGAGCAGTACTTC. Translated, it gives CATSDAGQGVYEQYF.

V gene TRBV20-1 combines with J gene TRBJ1-5; no clear D. CDR1 and CDR2 (germline): DFQATT, SNEGSKA (reference sequence). The CDR3 has 15 residues. V was shortened by 3 bases and J by 2 bases, with 14 bases between the two germline ends. The CDR3 region is CSASFSGSGNQPQHF. CDR3 coding DNA: TGCAGTGCTAGCTTTTCGGGGTCTGGCAATCAGCCCCAGCATTTT.

The chain has TRBV5-5 and TRBJ1-1; a possible D gene is TRBD1 (6 bases). V lost 5 bases, J lost 0 bases, and 8 bases lay in between. There are 13 residues in the CDR3. Germline loops: CDR1 SGHKS, CDR2 YYEKEE (reference sequence). The chain's CDR3 is CASRDSLNTEAFF. In DNA form, the CDR3 reads TGTGCCAGCAGGGACAGCTTGAACACTGAAGCTTTCTTT.

This clonotype was found a few times. This chain links TRBV20-1 with TRBJ2-7; possible D gene TRBD1, 6 bases. The CDR3 is 13 amino acids. The germline V gene encodes CDR1 DFQATT and CDR2 SNEGSKA (reference sequence). V shed 5 bases and J shed 3 bases, with 14 bases lying between them. CDR3 amino acids: CSAELQGDYEQYF. CDR3 coding DNA: TGCAGTGCTGAGTTACAGGGAGACTACGAGCAGTACTTC.

The J gene is TRBJ1-2, the V gene TRBV5-1; weak D call: TRBD1 (5 bases). The CDR3 totals 14 residues. Germline-derived CDR1 and CDR2 are SGHRS and YFSETQ. V lost 4 bases, J lost 2 bases, and 12 bases lay in between. In DNA form, the CDR3 reads TGCGCCAGCAGCCCAGGGCAGGAGAACTATGGCTACACCTTC. Translating it yields CASSPGQENYGYTF.

In DNA form, the CDR3 reads TGTGCCAGCAGCTTAGGTCTTCGGGAGGATGAGCAGTTCTTC. Translating it yields CASSLGLREDEQFF. The chain uses TRBV7-6 and TRBJ2-1, with 7 bases matching TRBD2. The CDR3 covers 14 residues. Trimming cost V 1 base and J 8 bases; bases outside gene matches: 5. Germline loops: CDR1 SGHVS, CDR2 FNYEAQ.

This chain uses TRBV7-2 with TRBJ1-4; D is undetermined. The ends were cut back, 5 bases at V and 4 bases at J, with 2 bases in the middle. The germline gives CDR1 SGHTA, CDR2 FQGNSA. This CDR3 contains 11 residues. CDR3 sequence (DNA): TGTGCCAGCAGCCGTAATGAAAAACTGTTTTTT. Translating it yields CASSRNEKLFF. Supplemented by reference TRBV7-2 and TRBJ1-4, the full variable domain reads GAGVSQSPSNKVTEKGKDVELRCDPISGHTALYWYRQSLGQGLEFLIYFQGNSAPDKSGLPSDRFSAERTGGSVSTLTIQRTQQEDSAVYLCASSRNEKLFFGSGTQLSVL.

This rearrangement joins TRBV12-3 or TRBV12-4 to TRBJ2-7, with 10 positions matching TRBD2. The CDR3 loop spans 17 amino acids. V shed 2 bases and J 3 bases; nucleotides not matched to a gene: 10. Here the CDR3 reads CASSLRQGLAGVYEQYF. The CDR3 DNA sequence: TGTGCCAGCAGTTTACGACAGGGGCTAGCGGGAGTCTACGAGCAGTACTTC.

The rearrangement uses TRBV6-1 and TRBJ2-3; D may be TRBD1 (6 bases). From germline, CDR1 is MNHNS and CDR2 SASEGT. The CDR3 consists of 13 residues. Trimming took 11 bases from V and 10 from J, leaving 22 bases between them. CDR3 coding DNA: TGTGCCGCCTTCGGACAGTCCAACCGGTCGCAGTATTTT. Its protein product is CAAFGQSNRSQYF.